What follows describes a single TCR beta chain. Per the germline V gene, CDR1 is SQVTM and CDR2 is ANQGSEA. CDR3 length: 15 residues. J gave up 2 bases and V 4 bases, and 7 bases lay outside the gene matches. This sample stems from a study of blood T cell repertoires in COVID-19. Across the study: The United States, Italy and Spain supplied acute and convalescent COVID-19 samples. T cells, B-cell-depleted T cells, or PBMCs provided the cDNA or gDNA that served as material.

The authors' processing: How many nucleated cells were present was estimated from reference gene primer amplification. TCRdb keeps only in-frame clones here, not all; method: immunoSEQ multiplex PCR. From that table come the V and J calls and clone size; the DNA was used to work out D and trimming. Among about 57,000 clones, 82% were seen once, and the ten largest hold about 20%. Source material: peripheral blood. The J gene is TRBJ2-7, the V gene TRBV29-1, with 11 bases aligning to TRBD1. The receptor was derived from a woman in her sixties or seventies with acute or convalescent COVID-19. The CDR3 DNA sequence: TGCAGCGTTGCAGGAGGACAGGGGGCAACCTACGAGCAGTACTTC. It translates to CSVAGGQGATYEQYF.